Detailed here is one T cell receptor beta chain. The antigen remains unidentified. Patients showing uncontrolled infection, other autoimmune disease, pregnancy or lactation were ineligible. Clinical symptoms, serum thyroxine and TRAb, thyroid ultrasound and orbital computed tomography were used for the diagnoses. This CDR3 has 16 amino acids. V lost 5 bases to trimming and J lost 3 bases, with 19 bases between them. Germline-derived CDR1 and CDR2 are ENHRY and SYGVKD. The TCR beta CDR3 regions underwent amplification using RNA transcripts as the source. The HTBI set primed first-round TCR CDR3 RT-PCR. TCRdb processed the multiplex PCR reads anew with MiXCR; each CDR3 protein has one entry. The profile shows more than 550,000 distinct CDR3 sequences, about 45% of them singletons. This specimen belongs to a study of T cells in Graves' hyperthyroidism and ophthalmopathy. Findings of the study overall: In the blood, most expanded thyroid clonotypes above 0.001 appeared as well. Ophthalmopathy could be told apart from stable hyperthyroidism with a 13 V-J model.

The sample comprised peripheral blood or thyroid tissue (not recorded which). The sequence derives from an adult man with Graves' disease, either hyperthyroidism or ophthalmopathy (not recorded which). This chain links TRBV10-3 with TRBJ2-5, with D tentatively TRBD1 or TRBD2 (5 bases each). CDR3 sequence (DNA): TGTGCCATCAGTCACCAGAGCCGGGGCGCGAAAGAGACCCAGTACTTC. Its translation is CAISHQSRGAKETQYF.